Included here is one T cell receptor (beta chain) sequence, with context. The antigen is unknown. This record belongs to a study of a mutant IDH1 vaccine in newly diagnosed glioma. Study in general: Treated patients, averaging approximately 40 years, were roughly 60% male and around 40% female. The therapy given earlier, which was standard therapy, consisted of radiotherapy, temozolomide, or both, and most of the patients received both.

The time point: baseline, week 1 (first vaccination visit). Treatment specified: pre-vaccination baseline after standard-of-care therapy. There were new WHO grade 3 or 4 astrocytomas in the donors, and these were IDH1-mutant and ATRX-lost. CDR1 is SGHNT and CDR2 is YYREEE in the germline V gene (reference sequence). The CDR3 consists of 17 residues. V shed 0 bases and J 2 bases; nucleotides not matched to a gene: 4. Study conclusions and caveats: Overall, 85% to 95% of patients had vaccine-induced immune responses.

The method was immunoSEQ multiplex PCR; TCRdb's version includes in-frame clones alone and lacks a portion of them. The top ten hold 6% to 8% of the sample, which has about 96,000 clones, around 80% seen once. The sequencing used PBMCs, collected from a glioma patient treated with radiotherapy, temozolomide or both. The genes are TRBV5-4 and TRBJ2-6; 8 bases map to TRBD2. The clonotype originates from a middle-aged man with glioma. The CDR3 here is CASSLVRGGTGANVLTF. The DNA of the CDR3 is TGTGCCAGCAGCTTGGTACGGGGGGGAACTGGGGCCAACGTCCTGACTTTC. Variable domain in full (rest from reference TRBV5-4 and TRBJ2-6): ETGVTQSPTHLIKTRGQQVTLRCSSQSGHNTVSWYQQALGQGPQFIFQYYREEENGRGNFPPRFSGLQFPNYSSELNVNALELDDSALYLCASSLVRGGTGANVLTFGAGSRLTVL.